The T cell receptor beta chain described here comes from a study of OX40 agonist ivuxolimab in advanced cancers. The V gene lost 0 bases and the J gene lost 0 bases, with 27 bases spanning the gap. The CDR3 runs to 21 residues. CDR1 is SGHRS and CDR2 is YFSETQ in the germline V gene. Profiled with immunoSEQ multiplex PCR; TCRdb holds only in-frame clones, not every one. The table lists about 32,000 clones, roughly 86% of them singletons. Sequencing used CD4+ or CD8+ T cells sorted from blood, obtained in a trial of the OX40 agonist ivuxolimab. This clonotype originated in an adult with an advanced solid tumor such as melanoma, head and neck, liver or kidney cancer. The chain has TRBV5-1 and TRBJ1-1; unclear D gene. CDR3 loop: CASSLAGVSDGPIIMNTEAFF. The CDR3 DNA sequence: TGCGCCAGCAGCTTGGCTGGGGTTTCGGACGGCCCCATCATCATGAACACTGAAGCTTTCTTT.